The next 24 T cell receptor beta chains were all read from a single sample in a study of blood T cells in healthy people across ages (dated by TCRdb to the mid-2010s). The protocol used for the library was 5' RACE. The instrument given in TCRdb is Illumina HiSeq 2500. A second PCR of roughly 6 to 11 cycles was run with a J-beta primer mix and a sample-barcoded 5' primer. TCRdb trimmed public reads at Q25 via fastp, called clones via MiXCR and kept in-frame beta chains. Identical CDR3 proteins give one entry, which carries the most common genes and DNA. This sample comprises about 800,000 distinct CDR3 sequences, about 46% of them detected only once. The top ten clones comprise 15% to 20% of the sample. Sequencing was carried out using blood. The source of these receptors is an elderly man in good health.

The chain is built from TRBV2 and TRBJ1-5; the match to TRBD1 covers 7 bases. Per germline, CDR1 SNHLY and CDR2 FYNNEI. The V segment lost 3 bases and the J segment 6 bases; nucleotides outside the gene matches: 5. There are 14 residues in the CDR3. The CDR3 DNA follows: TGTGCCAGCAGTGAGGCGACAGGGACTCAGCCCCAGCATTTT. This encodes CASSEATGTQPQHF.

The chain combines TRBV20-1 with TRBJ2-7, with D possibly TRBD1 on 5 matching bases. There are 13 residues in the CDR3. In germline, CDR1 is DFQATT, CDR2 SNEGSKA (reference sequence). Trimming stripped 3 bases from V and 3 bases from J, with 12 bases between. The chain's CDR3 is CSASALDNYEQYF. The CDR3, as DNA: TGCAGTGCTAGCGCATTGGACAACTACGAGCAGTACTTC.

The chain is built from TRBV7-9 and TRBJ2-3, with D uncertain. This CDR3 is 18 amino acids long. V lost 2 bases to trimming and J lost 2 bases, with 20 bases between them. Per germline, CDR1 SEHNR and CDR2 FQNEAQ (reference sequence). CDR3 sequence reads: CASSLIVLGSLTTDTQYF. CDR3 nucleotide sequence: TGTGCCAGCAGCTTAATAGTTTTGGGCAGCCTAACCACAGATACGCAGTATTTT.

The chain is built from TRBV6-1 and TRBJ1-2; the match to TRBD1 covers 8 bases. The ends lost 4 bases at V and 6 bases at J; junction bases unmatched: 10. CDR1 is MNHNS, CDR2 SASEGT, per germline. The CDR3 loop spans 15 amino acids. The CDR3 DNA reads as TGTGCCAGCAGTGTGGGGACAGGACAGCTAAATGGCTACACCTTC. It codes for CASSVGTGQLNGYTF.

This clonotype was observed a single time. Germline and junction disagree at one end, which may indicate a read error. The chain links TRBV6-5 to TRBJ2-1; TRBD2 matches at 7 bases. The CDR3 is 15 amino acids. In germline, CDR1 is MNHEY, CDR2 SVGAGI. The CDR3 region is CSSSPSGSSYNEQFF. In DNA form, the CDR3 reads TGTTCCAGCAGTCCTAGCGGAAGCTCCTACAATGAGCAGTTCTTC.

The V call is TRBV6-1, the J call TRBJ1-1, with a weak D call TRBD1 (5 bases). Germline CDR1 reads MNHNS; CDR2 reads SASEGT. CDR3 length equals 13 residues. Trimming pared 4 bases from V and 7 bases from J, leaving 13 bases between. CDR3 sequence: CASSVNRNLEAFF. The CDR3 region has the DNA TGTGCCAGCAGTGTGAACAGGAACCTTGAAGCTTTCTTT.

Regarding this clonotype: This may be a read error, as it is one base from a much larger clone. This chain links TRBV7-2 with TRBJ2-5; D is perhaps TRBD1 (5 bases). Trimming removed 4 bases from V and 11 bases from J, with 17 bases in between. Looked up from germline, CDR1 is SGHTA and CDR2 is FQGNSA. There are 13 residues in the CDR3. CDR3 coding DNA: TGTGCCAGCAGCTCCATACAGGCGTTCAAGCAGTACTTC. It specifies CASSSIQAFKQYF.

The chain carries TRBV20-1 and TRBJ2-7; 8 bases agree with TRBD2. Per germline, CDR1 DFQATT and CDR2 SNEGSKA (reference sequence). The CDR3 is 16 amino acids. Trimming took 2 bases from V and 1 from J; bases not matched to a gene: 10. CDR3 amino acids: CSARRELAGISYEQYF. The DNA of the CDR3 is TGCAGTGCTAGACGGGAATTAGCGGGGATATCCTACGAGCAGTACTTC.

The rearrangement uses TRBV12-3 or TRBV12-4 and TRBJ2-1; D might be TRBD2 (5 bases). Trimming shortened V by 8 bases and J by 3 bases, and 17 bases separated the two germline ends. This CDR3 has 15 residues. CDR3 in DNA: TGTGCCAGCTCCTGGCGAGGGTCGGGCTACAATGAGCAGTTCTTC. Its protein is CASSWRGSGYNEQFF.

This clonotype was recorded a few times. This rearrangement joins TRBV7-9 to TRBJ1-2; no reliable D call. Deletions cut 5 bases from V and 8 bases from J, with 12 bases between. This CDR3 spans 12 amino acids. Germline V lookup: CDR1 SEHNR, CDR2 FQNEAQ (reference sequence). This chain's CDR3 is CASSTGLRGYTF. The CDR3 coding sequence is TGTGCCAGCAGCACCGGACTGAGGGGCTACACCTTC. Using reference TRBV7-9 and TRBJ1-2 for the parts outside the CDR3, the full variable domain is DTGVSQNPRHKITKRGQNVTFRCDPISEHNRLYWYRQTLGQGPEFLTYFQNEAQLEKSRLLSDRFSAERPKGSFSTLEIQRTEQGDSAMYLCASSTGLRGYTFGSGTRLTVV.

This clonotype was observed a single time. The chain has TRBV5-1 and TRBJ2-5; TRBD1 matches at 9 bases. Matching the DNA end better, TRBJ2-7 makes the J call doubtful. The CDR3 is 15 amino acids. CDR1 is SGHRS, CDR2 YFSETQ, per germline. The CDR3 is CASSEPGQGPYEQYF. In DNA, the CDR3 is TGCGCCAGCAGCGAACCGGGACAGGGACCCTACGAGCAGTACTTC.

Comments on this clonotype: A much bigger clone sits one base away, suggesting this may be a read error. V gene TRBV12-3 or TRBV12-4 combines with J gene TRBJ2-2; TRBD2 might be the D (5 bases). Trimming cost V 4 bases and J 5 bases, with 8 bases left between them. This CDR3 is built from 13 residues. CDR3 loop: CASSCWETGELFF. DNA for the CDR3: TGTGCCAGCAGTTGTTGGGAGACCGGGGAGCTGTTTTTT.

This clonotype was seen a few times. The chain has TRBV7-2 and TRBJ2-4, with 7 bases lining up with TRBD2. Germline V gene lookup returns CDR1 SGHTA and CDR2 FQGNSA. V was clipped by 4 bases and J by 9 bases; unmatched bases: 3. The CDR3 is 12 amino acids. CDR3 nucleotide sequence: TGTGCCAGCAGCTCCCCGGGAGGCATTCAGTACTTC. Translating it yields CASSSPGGIQYF.

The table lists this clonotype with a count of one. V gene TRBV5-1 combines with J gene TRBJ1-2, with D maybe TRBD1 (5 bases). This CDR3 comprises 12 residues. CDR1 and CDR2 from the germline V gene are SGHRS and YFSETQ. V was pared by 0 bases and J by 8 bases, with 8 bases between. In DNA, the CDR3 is TGCGCCAGCAGCTTGGAGGGGCCAGGCTACACCTTC. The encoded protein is CASSLEGPGYTF. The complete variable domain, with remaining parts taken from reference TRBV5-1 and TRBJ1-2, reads KAGVTQTPRYLIKTRGQQVTLSCSPISGHRSVSWYQQTPGQGLQFLFEYFSETQRNKGNFPGRFSGRQFSNSRSEMNVSTLELGDSALYLCASSLEGPGYTFGSGTRLTVV.

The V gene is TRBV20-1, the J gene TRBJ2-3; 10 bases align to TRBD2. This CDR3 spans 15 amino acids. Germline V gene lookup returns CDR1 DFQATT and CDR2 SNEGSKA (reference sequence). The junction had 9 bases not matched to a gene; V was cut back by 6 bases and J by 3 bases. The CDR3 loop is CSAHGTSVLTDTQYF. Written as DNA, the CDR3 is TGCAGTGCCCACGGGACTAGCGTATTGACAGATACGCAGTATTTT.

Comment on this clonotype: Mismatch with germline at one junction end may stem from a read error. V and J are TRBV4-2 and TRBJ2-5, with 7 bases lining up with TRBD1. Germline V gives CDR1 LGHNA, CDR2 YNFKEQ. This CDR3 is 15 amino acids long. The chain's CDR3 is CANSQDAGGQETQYF. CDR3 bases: TGTGCCAACAGCCAAGATGCAGGGGGCCAAGAGACCCAGTACTTC.

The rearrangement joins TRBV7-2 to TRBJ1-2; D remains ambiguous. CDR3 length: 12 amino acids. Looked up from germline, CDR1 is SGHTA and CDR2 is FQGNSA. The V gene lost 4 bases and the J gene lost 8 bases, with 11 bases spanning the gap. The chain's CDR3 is CASSSGSTGYTF. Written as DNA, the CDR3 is TGTGCCAGCAGCTCGGGTTCTACGGGCTACACCTTC.

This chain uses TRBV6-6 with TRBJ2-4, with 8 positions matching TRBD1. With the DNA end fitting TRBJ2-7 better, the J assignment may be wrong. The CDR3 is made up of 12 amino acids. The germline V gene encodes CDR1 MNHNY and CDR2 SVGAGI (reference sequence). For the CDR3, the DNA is TGTGCCAGCAGTTGGACAGGGCGCGAGCAGTACTTC. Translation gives CASSWTGREQYF.

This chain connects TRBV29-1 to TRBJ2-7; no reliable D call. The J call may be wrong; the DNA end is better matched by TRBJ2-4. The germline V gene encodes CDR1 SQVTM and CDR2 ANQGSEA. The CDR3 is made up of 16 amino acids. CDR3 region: CSVVWHPPGAKNIQYF. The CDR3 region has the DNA TGCAGCGTTGTTTGGCACCCCCCTGGGGCCAAAAACATTCAGTACTTC.

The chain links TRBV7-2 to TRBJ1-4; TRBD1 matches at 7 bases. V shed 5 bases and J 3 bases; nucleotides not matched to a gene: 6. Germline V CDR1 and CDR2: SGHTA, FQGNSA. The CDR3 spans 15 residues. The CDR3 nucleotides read TGTGCCAGCAGCCCGAGTAGGGGGCCTAATGAAAAACTGTTTTTT. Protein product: CASSPSRGPNEKLFF.

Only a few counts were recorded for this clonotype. As DNA, the CDR3 is TGCGCCAGCAGCATCCAAAGTTTCGTGGACACCGGGGAGCTGTTTTTT. Its protein product is CASSIQSFVDTGELFF. The chain employs TRBV5-1 and TRBJ2-2; D call uncertain. Trimming cost V 4 bases and J 3 bases, with 16 bases left between them. The CDR3 runs to 16 residues. Germline lookup yields CDR1 SGHRS and CDR2 YFSETQ.

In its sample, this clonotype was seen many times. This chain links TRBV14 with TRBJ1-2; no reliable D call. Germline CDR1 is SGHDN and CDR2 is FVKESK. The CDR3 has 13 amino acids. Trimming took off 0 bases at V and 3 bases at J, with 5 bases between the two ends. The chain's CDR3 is CASSQDSYYGYTF. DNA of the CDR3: TGTGCCAGCAGCCAAGACAGCTACTATGGCTACACCTTC.

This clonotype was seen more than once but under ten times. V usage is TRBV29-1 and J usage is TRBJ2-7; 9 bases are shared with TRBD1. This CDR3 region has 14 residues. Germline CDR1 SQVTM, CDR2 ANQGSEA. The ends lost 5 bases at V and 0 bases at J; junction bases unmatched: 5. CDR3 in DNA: TGCAGCGTTTTGACAGGGGGGAGCTCCTACGAGCAGTACTTC. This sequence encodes CSVLTGGSSYEQYF.

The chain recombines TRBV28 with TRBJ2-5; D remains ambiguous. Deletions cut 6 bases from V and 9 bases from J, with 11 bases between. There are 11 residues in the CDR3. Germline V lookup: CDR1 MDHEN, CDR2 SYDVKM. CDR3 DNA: TGTGCCAGCAGCAACCCTAGGTCCCAGTACTTC. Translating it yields CASSNPRSQYF.